This TCR beta chain came from a study of shared clonotypes between healthy human individuals. At the level of the study: Donors consisted of a couple of women and three men between 18 and 49. CD4 naive cells filled three plates per donor, CD4 memory three, CD8 naive two and CD8 memory one.

The protocol was immunoSEQ multiplex PCR, while the TCRdb copy is restricted to in-frame clones and leaves out a portion. The table shows about 600,000 clones, with 95% to 98% occurring only once. Donors, healthy HIV-negative adults, lacked recent acute infections or vaccinations. Germline V gene lookup returns CDR1 LNHNV and CDR2 YYDKDF (reference sequence). With 3 bases removed from V and 7 bases from J, the gap between germline ends came to 12 bases. This CDR3 spans 13 amino acids. This TCR was sampled from a young woman in good health. The rearrangement joins TRBV15 to TRBJ1-1; possibly TRBD1 for D (5 bases). Sequencing used naive CD4+ T cells sorted from blood. Subset noted: CD45RA+ positively selected. In DNA form, the CDR3 reads TGTGCCACCAGCAGGCCCGGGGCTTTTGAAGCTTTCTTT. Residues: CATSRPGAFEAFF. The full variable domain, with the rest looked up from reference TRBV15 and TRBJ1-1, is DAMVIQNPRYQVTQFGKPVTLSCSQTLNHNVMYWYQQKSSQAPKLLFHYYDKDFNNEADTPDNFQSRRPNTSFCFLDIRSPGLGDTAMYLCATSRPGAFEAFFGQGTRLTVV.